These 18 T cell receptor beta chains were all obtained from the same sample, sequenced in a study of shared clonotypes between healthy human individuals (dated by TCRdb to the early 2020s). The protocol used for the library was the immunoSEQ multiplex PCR assay. Here the immuneACCESS table is served through TCRdb, limited to in-frame sequences with V and J called. Missing clones are a known gap in these copies; in checked studies unresolved V genes cover under half, and the rest lacks a known reason. The sample table shows about 2.4 million clones, and roughly 93% are seen once. 0.36% of the sample belongs to the ten largest clones. Source material: naive CD4+ T cells from PBMCs. What this sample's cell subset or site label stands for: CD45RA+ positively selected. These receptors were obtained from a man aged 18 to 30 in good health. Some clones in this sample may be carry-over from other donors' samples.

This chain uses TRBV5-1 with TRBJ2-3, with TRBD2 identical over 7 bases. There are 16 residues in the CDR3. Germline loops: CDR1 SGHRS, CDR2 YFSETQ. After removal of 1 base from V and 4 bases from J, the junction contained 9 bases not matched to a gene. The CDR3 DNA follows: TGCGCCAGCAGCTTGAGCCCCGGACTAGACGCAGATACGCAGTATTTT. Protein sequence: CASSLSPGLDADTQYF.

J is TRBJ1-5 and V is TRBV4-1; D is unclear. V gave up 6 bases and J gave up 1 base, with 13 bases separating them. The CDR3 has 15 amino acids. The germline gives CDR1 MGHRA, CDR2 YSYEKL. The CDR3 region has the DNA TGCGCCAGCAGGAGAGAGCCCGGGAGCAATCAGCCCCAGCATTTT. Encoded protein: CASRREPGSNQPQHF.

This chain links TRBV28 with TRBJ1-2, with TRBD1 matching over 9 bases. The CDR3 length is 16 residues. Looked up from germline, CDR1 is MDHEN and CDR2 is SYDVKM. Trimming removed 6 bases from V and 4 bases from J; junction bases left unmatched: 12. This CDR3 is CASRTSGTGYRYGYTF. As DNA, the CDR3 is TGTGCCAGCAGAACCTCCGGGACAGGGTACCGCTATGGCTACACCTTC.

This chain connects TRBV5-1 to TRBJ1-1; D is unresolved. CDR1 is SGHRS, CDR2 YFSETQ, per germline. V dropped 0 bases and J dropped 2 bases, with 14 bases sitting between them. The length of the CDR3 is 16 residues. The chain's CDR3 is CASSLVAGQANTEAFF. CDR3 nucleotide sequence: TGCGCCAGCAGCTTGGTAGCGGGCCAGGCCAACACTGAAGCTTTCTTT. Using reference TRBV5-1 and TRBJ1-1 for the parts outside the CDR3, the full variable domain is KAGVTQTPRYLIKTRGQQVTLSCSPISGHRSVSWYQQTPGQGLQFLFEYFSETQRNKGNFPGRFSGRQFSNSRSEMNVSTLELGDSALYLCASSLVAGQANTEAFFGQGTRLTVV.

The chain combines TRBV19 with TRBJ2-6; the D is unclear. Trimming took off 2 bases at V and 2 bases at J, with 7 bases between the two ends. There are 15 residues in the CDR3. Germline V CDR1 and CDR2: LNHDA, SQIVND (reference sequence). CDR3 residues: CASSIWVAGANVLTF. The CDR3 DNA reads as TGTGCCAGTAGTATATGGGTAGCTGGGGCCAACGTCCTGACTTTC.

This chain links TRBV7-2 with TRBJ2-1; D possibly corresponds to TRBD2 (5 bases). The germline V gene has CDR1 SGHTA and CDR2 FQGNSA. V was pared by 5 bases and J by 3 bases, with 14 bases between. This CDR3 is built from 15 residues. CDR3 sequence: CASSNQPRGYNEQFF. For the CDR3, the DNA is TGTGCCAGCAGCAACCAGCCCCGGGGCTACAATGAGCAGTTCTTC. Drawing the rest from reference TRBV7-2 and TRBJ2-1, the complete variable domain is GAGVSQSPSNKVTEKGKDVELRCDPISGHTALYWYRQSLGQGLEFLIYFQGNSAPDKSGLPSDRFSAERTGGSVSTLTIQRTQQEDSAVYLCASSNQPRGYNEQFFGPGTRLTVL.

This sequence joins TRBV2 and TRBJ2-7, with unresolved D. Germline-derived CDR1 and CDR2 are SNHLY and FYNNEI. This CDR3 has 12 amino acids. V was trimmed by 8 bases and J by 2 bases, leaving 10 bases between them. The CDR3 loop is CASGPLAYEQYF. CDR3 sequence (DNA): TGTGCCAGCGGTCCTTTAGCCTACGAGCAGTACTTC.

The chain has TRBV27 and TRBJ2-7; 10 bases match TRBD1. CDR3 length: 13 amino acids. J lost 4 bases, V lost 6 bases, and 3 bases had no gene match. Germline V gene lookup returns CDR1 MNHEY and CDR2 SMNVEV (reference sequence). CDR3 residues: CASRGQGYYEQYF. In nucleotides, the CDR3 is TGTGCCAGCAGGGGACAGGGGTATTACGAGCAGTACTTC.

V and J are TRBV19 and TRBJ1-1; 8 bases are a match to TRBD1. This CDR3 spans 16 amino acids. The germline CDR1 and CDR2 sequences are LNHDA and SQIVND (reference sequence). After removal of 6 bases from V and 4 bases from J, the junction contained 13 bases not matched to a gene. In DNA form, the CDR3 reads TGTGCCAGTAGACCTGACAGGGGCCCCGTGGGCACTGAAGCTTTCTTT. It specifies CASRPDRGPVGTEAFF.

The V and J genes are TRBV5-6 and TRBJ1-1, with D uncertain. V was cut by 0 bases and J by 5 bases, with 14 bases left in between. The CDR3 has 15 residues. Per germline, CDR1 SGHDT and CDR2 YYEEEE. This CDR3 is CASSLADTRRTEAFF. In DNA, the CDR3 is TGTGCCAGCAGCTTGGCCGACACTCGGAGGACTGAAGCTTTCTTT.

Here the CDR3 DNA reads TGTGCCATCAGAGGGGAGGGGGGGACTGAAGCTTTCTTT. Amino acids: CAIRGEGGTEAFF. This chain connects TRBV10-3 to TRBJ1-1; possible D gene TRBD1, 6 bases. Trimming pared 6 bases from V and 5 bases from J, leaving 13 bases between. Germline V gives CDR1 ENHRY, CDR2 SYGVKD. This CDR3 has 13 amino acids.

The chain carries TRBV6-5 and TRBJ2-2; D might be TRBD1 (6 bases). Germline values: CDR1 MNHEY, CDR2 SVGAGI. V dropped 4 bases and J dropped 4 bases, with 16 bases sitting between them. The CDR3 has 16 residues. The CDR3 spells CASSFPNSGATGELFF. For the CDR3, the DNA is TGTGCCAGCAGTTTCCCGAACTCAGGGGCCACCGGGGAGCTGTTTTTT.

V and J are TRBV21-1 and TRBJ2-7; TRBD2, the D gene given by the table, was not confirmed from the DNA. TRBV21-1 represents a pseudogene. The CDR3 is 15 residues long. The CDR3 nucleotides read TGTGCCAGCAGCTCATGGAGGCGGGAGGCGTACGAGCAGTACTTC. Translation gives CASSSWRREAYEQYF.

The chain joins TRBV11-3 to TRBJ2-3; perhaps TRBD1 as D (6 bases). The germline V gene encodes CDR1 SGHNT and CDR2 YENEEA. The CDR3 consists of 13 residues. V was trimmed by 5 bases and J by 12 bases, leaving 18 bases between them. CDR3 protein: CASSLRGKGTQYF. DNA for the CDR3: TGTGCCAGCAGCCTGAGGGGGAAGGGGACCCAGTATTTT.

The genes are TRBV29-1 and TRBJ1-5; possible D gene TRBD1, 5 bases. V was clipped by 6 bases and J by 4 bases, with 13 bases between them. The germline CDR1 and CDR2 sequences are SQVTM and ANQGSEA. This CDR3 region has 13 residues. In nucleotides, the CDR3 is TGCAGCGTGGCCCTCGGGGGTAATCAGCCCCAGCATTTT. It yields the protein CSVALGGNQPQHF.

This chain connects TRBV7-3 to TRBJ2-1, with D unresolved. In germline, CDR1 is SGHTA, CDR2 FQGTGA. With 3 bases removed from V and 0 bases from J, the gap between germline ends came to 9 bases. The CDR3 consists of 15 residues. In nucleotides, the CDR3 is TGTGCCAGCAGCTTTTTGCAGAGCTCCTACAATGAGCAGTTCTTC. Protein sequence: CASSFLQSSYNEQFF. Combining the CDR3 with reference TRBV7-3 and TRBJ2-1 gives the whole variable domain GAGVSQTPSNKVTEKGKYVELRCDPISGHTALYWYRQSLGQGPEFLIYFQGTGAADDSGLPNDRFFAVRPEGSVSTLKIQRTERGDSAVYLCASSFLQSSYNEQFFGPGTRLTVL.

This chain uses TRBV7-2 with TRBJ2-7, with 7 bases fitting TRBD1. Germline CDR1 is SGHTA and CDR2 is FQGNSA. J lost 8 bases, V lost 1 base, and 11 bases had no gene match. The CDR3 covers 15 residues. The CDR3 reads CASSLVTGSAEQQYF. In DNA form, the CDR3 reads TGTGCCAGCAGCTTAGTGACAGGGAGTGCCGAACAGCAGTACTTC.

The CDR3 spells CASSLVTGGNQPQHF. For the CDR3, the DNA is TGTGCCAGCAGCTTGGTCACGGGGGGCAATCAGCCCCAGCATTTT. The chain combines TRBV5-5 with TRBJ1-5; maybe TRBD1 (5 bases). The CDR3 is 15 amino acids. Germline V gene data show CDR1 as SGHKS and CDR2 as YYEKEE (reference sequence). The V end was cut by 0 bases, the J end by 2 bases, with 9 bases between. Full variable domain (remainder filled in from reference TRBV5-5 and TRBJ1-5): DAGVTQSPTHLIKTRGQQVTLRCSPISGHKSVSWYQQVLGQGPQFIFQYYEKEERGRGNFPDRFSARQFPNYSSELNVNALLLGDSALYLCASSLVTGGNQPQHFGDGTRLSIL.